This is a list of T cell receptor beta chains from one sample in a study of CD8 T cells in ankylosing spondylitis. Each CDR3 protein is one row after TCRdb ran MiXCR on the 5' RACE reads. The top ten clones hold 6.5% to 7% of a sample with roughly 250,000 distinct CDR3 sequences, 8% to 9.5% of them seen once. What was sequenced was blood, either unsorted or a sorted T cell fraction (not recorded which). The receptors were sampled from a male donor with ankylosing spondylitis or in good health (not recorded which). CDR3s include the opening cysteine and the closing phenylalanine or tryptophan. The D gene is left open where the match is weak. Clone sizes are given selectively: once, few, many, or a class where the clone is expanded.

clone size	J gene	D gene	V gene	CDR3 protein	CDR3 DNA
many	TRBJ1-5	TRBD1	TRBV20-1	CSARDRTGVQPQHF	TGCAGTGCTAGAGACCGGACAGGGGTTCAGCCCCAGCATTTT
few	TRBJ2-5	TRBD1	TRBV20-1	CSASHTGGRETQYF	TGCAGTGCTAGCCACACAGGGGGCAGGGAGACCCAGTACTTC
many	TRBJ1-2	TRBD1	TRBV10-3	CAISQTGGGIGGYTF	TGTGCCATCAGCCAGACGGGAGGGGGCATAGGTGGCTACACCTTC
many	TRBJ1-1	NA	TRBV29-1	CSATEAGEAFF	TGCAGCGCCACTGAGGCAGGTGAAGCTTTCTTT
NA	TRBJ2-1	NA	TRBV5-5	CASSLGHSDEQFF	TGTGCCAGCAGCTTGGGCCATAGCGATGAGCAGTTCTTC
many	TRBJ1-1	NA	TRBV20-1	CSASSQDKNTEAFF	TGCAGTGCTAGTTCACAGGATAAGAACACTGAAGCTTTCTTT
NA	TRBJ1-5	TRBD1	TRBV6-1	CASSPDHRGTAWSYQPQHF	TGTGCCAGCAGTCCGGACCATAGAGGGACAGCCTGGAGCTATCAGCCCCAGCATTTT
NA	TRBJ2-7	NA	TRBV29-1	CSVLGGGSEQYF	TGCAGCGTTCTAGGAGGCGGCAGCGAGCAGTACTTC
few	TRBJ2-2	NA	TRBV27	CASSASGGGLYTGELFF	TGTGCCAGCAGTGCATCTGGGGGGGGGCTCTACACCGGGGAGCTGTTTTTT
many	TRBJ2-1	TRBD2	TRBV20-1	CSAVMAGVPHEQFF	TGCAGTGCGGTTATGGCGGGAGTTCCCCATGAGCAGTTCTTC
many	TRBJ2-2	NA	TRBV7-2	CASSLASVNTGELFF	TGTGCCAGCAGCTTAGCCAGCGTAAACACCGGGGAGCTGTTTTTT
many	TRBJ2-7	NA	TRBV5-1	CASLRMPGTTPYEQYF	TGCGCCAGTCTACGGATGCCCGGGACAACTCCCTACGAGCAGTACTTC
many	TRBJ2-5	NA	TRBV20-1	CSASGVRTQYF	TGCAGTGCCTCAGGCGTGAGGACCCAGTACTTC
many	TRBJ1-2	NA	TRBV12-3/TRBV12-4	CASSLGGAVTF	TGTGCCAGCAGTTTGGGAGGGGCAGTCACCTTC
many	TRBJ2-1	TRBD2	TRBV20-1	CSATLGGRGYNEQFF	TGCAGTGCTACTCTTGGGGGGAGGGGATACAATGAGCAGTTCTTC
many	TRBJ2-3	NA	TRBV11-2	CASSLVGGVIADTQYF	TGTGCCAGCAGCTTAGTTGGGGGAGTGATCGCAGATACGCAGTATTTT
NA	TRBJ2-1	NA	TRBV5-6	CASSLAGGEHNEQFF	TGTGCCAGCAGCTTGGCCGGCGGGGAGCACAATGAGCAGTTCTTC
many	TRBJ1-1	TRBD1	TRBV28	CASSSPRRGLHEAFF	TGTGCCAGCAGTTCCCCCCGCAGGGGGCTTCATGAAGCTTTCTTT
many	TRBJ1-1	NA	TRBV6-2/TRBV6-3	CASSFGRNTEAFF	TGTGCCAGCAGTTTCGGTCGCAACACTGAAGCTTTCTTT
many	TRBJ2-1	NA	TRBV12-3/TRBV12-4	CASSPNDEQFF	TGTGCCAGCAGCCCTAACGATGAGCAGTTCTTC
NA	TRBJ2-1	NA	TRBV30	CAWTQGRRNEQFF	TGTGCCTGGACCCAGGGGAGACGGAATGAGCAGTTCTTC
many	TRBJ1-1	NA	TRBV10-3	CAIGSEEAEAFF	TGTGCCATCGGGTCCGAGGAGGCTGAAGCTTTCTTT
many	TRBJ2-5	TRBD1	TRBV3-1	CASSQGGTGQETQYF	TGTGCCAGCAGCCAAGGAGGGACAGGTCAAGAGACCCAGTACTTC
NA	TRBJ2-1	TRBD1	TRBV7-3	CASSRTPDRGHSEQFF	TGTGCCAGCAGCCGTACTCCGGACAGGGGGCATAGTGAGCAGTTCTTC
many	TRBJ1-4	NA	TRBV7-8	CASSLARRKGKLFF	TGTGCCAGCAGCTTAGCGCGCAGGAAGGGAAAACTGTTTTTT
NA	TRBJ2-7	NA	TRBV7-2	CASSLGLGSEQYF	TGTGCCAGCAGCTTAGGGCTTGGATCCGAGCAGTACTTC
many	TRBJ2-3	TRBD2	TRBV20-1	CSARPLAGYTDTQYF	TGCAGTGCTAGACCACTAGCGGGATACACAGATACGCAGTATTTT
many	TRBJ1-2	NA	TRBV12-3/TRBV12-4	CASSLPGPNYGYTF	TGTGCCAGCAGTTTGCCAGGGCCTAACTATGGCTACACCTTC
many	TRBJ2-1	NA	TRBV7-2	CASSPGNEQFF	TGTGCCAGCAGCCCCGGGAATGAGCAGTTCTTC
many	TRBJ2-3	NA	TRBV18	CASSPVGGADTQYF	TGTGCCAGCTCACCCGTTGGGGGTGCAGATACGCAGTATTTT
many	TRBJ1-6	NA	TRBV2	CASSEGRSGRNSPLHF	TGTGCCAGCAGTGAAGGGAGGTCAGGGAGAAATTCACCCCTCCACTTT
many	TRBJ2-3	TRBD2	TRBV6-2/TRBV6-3	CASSYIGGAGTDTQYF	TGTGCCAGCAGTTACATCGGGGGGGCAGGCACAGATACGCAGTATTTT
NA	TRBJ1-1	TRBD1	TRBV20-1	CSAREDRDTEAFF	TGCAGTGCTAGAGAGGACAGGGACACTGAAGCTTTCTTT
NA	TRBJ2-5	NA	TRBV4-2	CASSQELDGLETQYF	TGTGCCAGCAGCCAAGAACTAGACGGGTTGGAGACCCAGTACTTC
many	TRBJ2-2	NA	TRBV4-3	CASSQEAGTNTGELFF	TGCGCCAGCAGCCAAGAGGCGGGAACGAACACCGGGGAGCTGTTTTTT
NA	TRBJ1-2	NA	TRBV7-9	CASSFGVAGSYGYTF	TGTGCCAGCAGCTTCGGGGTGGCAGGGTCCTATGGCTACACCTTC
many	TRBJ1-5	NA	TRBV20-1	CSARDDVDGPQHF	TGCAGTGCTAGAGACGACGTTGACGGGCCCCAGCATTTT
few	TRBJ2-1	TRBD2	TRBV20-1	CSARDRRGMGEQFF	TGCAGTGCTAGAGATCGGCGGGGGATGGGTGAGCAGTTCTTC
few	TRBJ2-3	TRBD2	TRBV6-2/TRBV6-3	CASSFYPKIAGVSQDTQYF	TGTGCCAGCAGTTTTTATCCGAAAATAGCGGGAGTATCACAAGATACGCAGTATTTT
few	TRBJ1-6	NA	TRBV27	CASSWGGASSPLHF	TGTGCCAGCAGTTGGGGGGGGGCTAGTTCACCCCTCCACTTT